The sequence of this TCR beta chain was determined in a study of regulatory T cells in long-lasting Graves disease. At the level of the study: Under 3 months of antithyroid drugs had been taken by newly diagnosed Graves' patients.

The CDR3 runs to 17 residues. J lost 4 bases, V lost 5 bases, and 11 bases had no gene match. From germline, CDR1 is MNHNS and CDR2 SASEGT. Building of the TCR beta libraries involved iRepertoire HTBI primers and Arm-PCR of CDR3 regions. Via MiXCR, TCRdb re-called the multiplex PCR reads, giving one row per CDR3 protein. The table records about 400,000 distinct CDR3 sequences, 15% to 20% of them present only once. Time point indicated: newly diagnosed GD, antithyroid drugs for less than 3 months. The TCR library was prepared using RNA isolated from PBMCs. Enrollment of patients was through an endocrinology department in Xi'an, China. From each patient, roughly 9 milliliters of peripheral blood was drawn and collected into an EDTA anticoagulant tube. These data also featured in a second study, about T cells in Graves' hyperthyroidism and ophthalmopathy. Per that study: Those with hyperthyroidism were 18 to 65 years old, newly diagnosed, and ill for under 2 months.

The chain is built from TRBV6-1 and TRBJ2-1, with 10 positions matching TRBD1. Source: peripheral blood mononuclear cells (PBMCs), taken at new diagnosis, from a patient treated with antithyroid drugs. This TCR came from a woman in her late teens or twenties with Graves disease. CDR3 sequence: CASSTGSGTGVYNEQFF. For the CDR3, the DNA is TGTGCCAGCAGTACGGGGAGCGGGACAGGGGTTTACAATGAGCAGTTCTTC.